This TCR beta chain is drawn from a study of monozygotic twins with inflammatory bowel disease. Whole blood, unsorted for T cells, was the source of total RNA. As regards this clonotype: What it recognizes is unknown.

Broader study findings: Healthy co-twins, by inverse Simpson, had higher TCRbeta diversity than their siblings with IBD.

CDR1 is MNHNS, CDR2 SASEGT, per germline. This CDR3 comprises 15 residues. Researchers used approximately 3.5 ug of total RNA for each TCR library. Template switching was used to attach UMIs, which incorporated a 6-nucleotide sample barcode. Reanalyzing the 5' RACE reads, TCRdb keeps one entry per CDR3 protein, without DNA. This sample's table reports around 450,000 distinct CDR3 sequences. The sample was blood. The source of this sequence is a human donor with ulcerative colitis or Crohn's disease, or a healthy co-twin of an affected twin (not recorded which). V usage is TRBV6-1 and J usage is TRBJ1-5; as DNA is missing, the TRBD1 call by TCRdb cannot be tested. CDR3 protein: CASRRYRESNQPQHF.